This T cell receptor (beta chain) emerged from a study of cytotoxic CD8 clonotypes in ibrutinib-treated CLL. Study information: Per sample, productive templates averaged roughly 230,000 and productive rearrangements averaged approximately 87,000. The study, taken as a whole, reports: Age-matched healthy donor levels were exceeded by baseline clonality, which tracked circulating CD8+ T-cell counts.

Details on this clone: Antigen specificity is unknown.

V was cut by 4 bases and J by 0 bases, with 13 bases left in between. The CDR3 has 16 residues. CDR1 MDHEN and CDR2 SYDVKM come from the germline V gene. Repertoires were generated with immunoSEQ multiplex PCR, while TCRdb's copy carries only in-frame clones and drops some. The sample shows roughly 130,000 clones, roughly 90% of them seen only once. The sequence derives from a human donor with chronic lymphocytic leukemia. Sequenced material: PBMCs, taken after 12 months of ibrutinib treatment. The rearrangement joins TRBV28 to TRBJ2-4, with D unclear. CDR3 DNA sequence: TGTGCCAGCAGTTCGGACGGGCTGATAGCCAAAAACATTCAGTACTTC. Protein: CASSSDGLIAKNIQYF.